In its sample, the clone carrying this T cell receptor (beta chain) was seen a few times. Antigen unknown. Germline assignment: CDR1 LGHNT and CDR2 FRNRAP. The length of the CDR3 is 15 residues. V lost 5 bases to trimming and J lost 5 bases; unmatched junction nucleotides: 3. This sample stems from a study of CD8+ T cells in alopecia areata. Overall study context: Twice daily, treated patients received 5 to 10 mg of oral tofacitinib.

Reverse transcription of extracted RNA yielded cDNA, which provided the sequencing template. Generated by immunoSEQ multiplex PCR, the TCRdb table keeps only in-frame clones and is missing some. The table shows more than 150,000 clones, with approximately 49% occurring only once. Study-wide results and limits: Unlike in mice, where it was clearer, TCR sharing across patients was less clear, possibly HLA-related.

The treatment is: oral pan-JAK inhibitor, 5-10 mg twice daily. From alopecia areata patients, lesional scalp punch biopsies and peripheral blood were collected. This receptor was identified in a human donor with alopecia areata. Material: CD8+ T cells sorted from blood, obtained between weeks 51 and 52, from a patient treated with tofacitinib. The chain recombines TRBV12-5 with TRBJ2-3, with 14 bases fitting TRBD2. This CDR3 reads CASGTGLAGGDTQYF. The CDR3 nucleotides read TGTGCTAGTGGTACCGGACTAGCGGGGGGAGATACGCAGTATTTT.